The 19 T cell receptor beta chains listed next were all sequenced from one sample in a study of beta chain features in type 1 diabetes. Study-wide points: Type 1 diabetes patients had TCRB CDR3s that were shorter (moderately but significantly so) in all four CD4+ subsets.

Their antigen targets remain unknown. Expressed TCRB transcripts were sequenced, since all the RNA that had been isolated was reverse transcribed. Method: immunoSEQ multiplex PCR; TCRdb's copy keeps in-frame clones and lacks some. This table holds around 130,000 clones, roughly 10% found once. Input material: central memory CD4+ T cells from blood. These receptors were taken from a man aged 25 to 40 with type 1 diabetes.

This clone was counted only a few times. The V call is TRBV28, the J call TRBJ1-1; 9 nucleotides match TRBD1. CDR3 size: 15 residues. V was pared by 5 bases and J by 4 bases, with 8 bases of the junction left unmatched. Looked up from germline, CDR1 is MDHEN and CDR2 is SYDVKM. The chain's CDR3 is CASSTTGQGITEAFF. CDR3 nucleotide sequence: TGTGCCAGCAGTACGACGGGACAGGGAATCACTGAAGCTTTCTTT.

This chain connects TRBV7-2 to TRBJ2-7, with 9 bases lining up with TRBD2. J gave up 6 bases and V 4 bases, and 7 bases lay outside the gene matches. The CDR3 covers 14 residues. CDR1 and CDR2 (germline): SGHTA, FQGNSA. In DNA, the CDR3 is TGTGCCAGCAGCTACGTAGCGGGGGAGGCCGAGCAGTACTTC. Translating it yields CASSYVAGEAEQYF.

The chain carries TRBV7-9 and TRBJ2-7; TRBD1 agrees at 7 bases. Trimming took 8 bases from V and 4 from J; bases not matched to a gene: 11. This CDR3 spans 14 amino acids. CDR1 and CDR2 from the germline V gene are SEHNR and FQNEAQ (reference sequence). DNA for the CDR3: TGTGCCAGCTGGCCACAGGGGAGTGGATACGAGCAGTACTTC. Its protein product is CASWPQGSGYEQYF.

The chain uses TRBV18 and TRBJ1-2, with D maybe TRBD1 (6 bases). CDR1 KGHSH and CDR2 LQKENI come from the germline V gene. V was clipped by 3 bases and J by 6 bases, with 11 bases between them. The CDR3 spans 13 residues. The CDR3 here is CASSPGTTNGYTF. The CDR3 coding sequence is TGTGCCAGCTCACCCGGGACAACGAATGGCTACACCTTC.

CDR3 region: CASSEAGTLRDTQYF. The DNA for the CDR3 is TGTGCCAGCAGTGAAGCGGGGACTCTCAGAGATACGCAGTATTTT. The chain employs TRBV2 and TRBJ2-3, with TRBD2 as a possible D gene (6 bases). The CDR3 sequence is 15 residues long. Trimming took 0 bases from V and 5 from J, leaving 12 bases between them. CDR1 is SNHLY, CDR2 FYNNEI, per germline.

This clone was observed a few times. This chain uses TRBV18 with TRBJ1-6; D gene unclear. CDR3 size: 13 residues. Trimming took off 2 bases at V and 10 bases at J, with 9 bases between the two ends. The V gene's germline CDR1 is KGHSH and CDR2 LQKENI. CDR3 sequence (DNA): TGTGCCAGCTCACCAGAGGATCAATCACCCCTCCACTTT. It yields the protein CASSPEDQSPLHF.

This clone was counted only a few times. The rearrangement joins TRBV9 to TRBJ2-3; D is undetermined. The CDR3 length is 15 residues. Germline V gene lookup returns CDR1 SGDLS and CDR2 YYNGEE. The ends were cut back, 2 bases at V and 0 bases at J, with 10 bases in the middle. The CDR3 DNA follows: TGTGCCAGCAGCGTGGGCGCCACTAGCACAGATACGCAGTATTTT. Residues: CASSVGATSTDTQYF.

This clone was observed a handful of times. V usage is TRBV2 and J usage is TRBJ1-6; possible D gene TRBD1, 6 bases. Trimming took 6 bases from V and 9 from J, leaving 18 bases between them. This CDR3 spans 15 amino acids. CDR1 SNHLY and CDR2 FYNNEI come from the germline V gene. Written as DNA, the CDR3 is TGTGCCAGCAGCGGACAGCTGCTTGTAAGTTCACCCCTCCACTTT. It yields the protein CASSGQLLVSSPLHF.

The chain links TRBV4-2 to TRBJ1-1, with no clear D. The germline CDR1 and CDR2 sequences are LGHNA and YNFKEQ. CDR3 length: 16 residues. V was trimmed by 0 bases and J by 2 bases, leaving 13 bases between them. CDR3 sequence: CASSQDRPRFNTEAFF. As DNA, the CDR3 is TGTGCCAGCAGCCAAGACCGCCCCAGGTTTAACACTGAAGCTTTCTTT.

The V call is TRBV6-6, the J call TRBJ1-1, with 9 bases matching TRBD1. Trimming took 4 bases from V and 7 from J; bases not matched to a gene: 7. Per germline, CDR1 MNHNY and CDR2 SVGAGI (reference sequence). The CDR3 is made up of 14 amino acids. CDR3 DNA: TGTGCCAGCAGTTTCCCGGGACAGGGTAATGAAGCTTTCTTT. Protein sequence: CASSFPGQGNEAFF.

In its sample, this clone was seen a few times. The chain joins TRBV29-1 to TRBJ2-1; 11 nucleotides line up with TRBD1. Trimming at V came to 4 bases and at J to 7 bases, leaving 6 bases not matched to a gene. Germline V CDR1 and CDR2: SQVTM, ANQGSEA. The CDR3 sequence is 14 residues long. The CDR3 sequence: CSVAGGQGANEQFF. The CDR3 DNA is TGCAGCGTTGCGGGAGGACAGGGGGCAAATGAGCAGTTCTTC.

CDR3 loop: CASSSAGTPGETQYF. The CDR3 DNA reads TGTGCCAGCAGTTCCGCCGGGACTCCTGGGGAGACCCAGTACTTC. The rearrangement links TRBV6-5 to TRBJ2-5, with D possibly being TRBD2 (6 bases). CDR3 length: 15 residues. V lost 4 bases and J 5 bases, leaving 17 bases between the germline ends. Germline V gene sequence: CDR1 MNHEY, CDR2 SVGAGI.

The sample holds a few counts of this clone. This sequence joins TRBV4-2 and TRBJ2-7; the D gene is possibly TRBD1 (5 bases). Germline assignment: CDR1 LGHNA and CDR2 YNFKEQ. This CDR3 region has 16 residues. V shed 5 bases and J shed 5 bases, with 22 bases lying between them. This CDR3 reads CASSLGQGGNLHEQYF. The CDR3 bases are TGTGCCAGCAGCTTGGGGCAGGGCGGAAATCTCCACGAGCAGTACTTC.

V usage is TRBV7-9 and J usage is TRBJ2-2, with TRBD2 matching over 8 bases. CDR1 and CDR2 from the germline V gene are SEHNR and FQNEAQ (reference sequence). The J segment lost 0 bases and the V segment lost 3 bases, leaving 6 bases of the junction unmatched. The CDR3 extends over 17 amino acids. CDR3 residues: CASSLPGLETNTGELFF. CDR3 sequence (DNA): TGTGCCAGCAGCTTGCCGGGACTAGAGACGAACACCGGGGAGCTGTTTTTT.

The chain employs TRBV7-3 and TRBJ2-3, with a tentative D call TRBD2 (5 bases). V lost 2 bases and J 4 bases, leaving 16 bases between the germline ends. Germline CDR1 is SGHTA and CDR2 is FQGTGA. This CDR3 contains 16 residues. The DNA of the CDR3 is TGTGCCAGCAGCTTAGTTTATACTAGGGTACCAGATACGCAGTATTTT. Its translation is CASSLVYTRVPDTQYF.

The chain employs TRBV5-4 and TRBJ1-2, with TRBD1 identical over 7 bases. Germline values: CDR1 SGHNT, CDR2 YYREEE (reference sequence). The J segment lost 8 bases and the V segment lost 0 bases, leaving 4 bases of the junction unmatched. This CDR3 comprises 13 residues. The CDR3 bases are TGTGCCAGCAGCTTGGAAGGGGGCCGGGGCTACACCTTC. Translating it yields CASSLEGGRGYTF.

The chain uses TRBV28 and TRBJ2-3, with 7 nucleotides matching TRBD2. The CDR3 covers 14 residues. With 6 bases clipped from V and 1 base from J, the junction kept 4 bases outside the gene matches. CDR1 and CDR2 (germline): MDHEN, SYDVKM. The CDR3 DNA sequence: TGTGCCAGCAGGCCTGGGGGGGGCACAGATACGCAGTATTTT. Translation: CASRPGGGTDTQYF.

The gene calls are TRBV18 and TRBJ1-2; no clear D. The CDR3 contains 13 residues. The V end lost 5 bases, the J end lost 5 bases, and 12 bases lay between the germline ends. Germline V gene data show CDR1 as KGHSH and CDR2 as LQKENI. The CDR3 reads CASSEADLYGYTF. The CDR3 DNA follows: TGTGCCAGCTCAGAGGCAGACCTATATGGCTACACCTTC.

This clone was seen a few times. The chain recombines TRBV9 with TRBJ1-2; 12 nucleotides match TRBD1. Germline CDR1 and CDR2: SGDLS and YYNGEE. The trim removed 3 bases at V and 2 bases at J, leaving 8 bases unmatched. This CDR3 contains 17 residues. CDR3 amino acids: CASSAGTGGRSNYGYTF. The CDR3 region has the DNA TGTGCCAGCAGCGCTGGGACAGGGGGCCGCTCGAACTATGGCTACACCTTC.